This T cell receptor (beta chain) was profiled in a study of cytomegalovirus exposure and HLA in healthy donors. The wider study: One earlier analysis, a look at about 179 million T cells, found more than 100 million unique TCR beta sequences. Study-wide results and caveats: In vitro data verified three CMV-associated chains as specific for CMV antigens.

Germline assignment: CDR1 SGHTA and CDR2 FQGNSA. There are 15 residues in the CDR3. Trimming stripped 1 base from V and 0 bases from J, with 8 bases between. Remarks on this clone: Its antigen is unidentified.

A multiplex PCR was run with 60 Vbeta primers and 13 Jbeta primers. Here immunoSEQ multiplex PCR was the method, and the copy in TCRdb shows in-frame clones only, minus some. This table holds some 54,000 clones, around 80% found once. Material for sequencing was PBMCs. The sequence derives from a male donor in good health and CMV-seronegative. V gene TRBV7-2 combines with J gene TRBJ2-3, with D hard to call. The CDR3 bases are TGTGCCAGCAGCTTAGGCCTGAGAAGCACAGATACGCAGTATTTT. Its protein product is CASSLGLRSTDTQYF.